The 5 T cell receptor beta chains reported below all come from one sample, sequenced in a study of a mutant IDH1 vaccine in newly diagnosed glioma. These receptors have no identified antigens. Using immunoSEQ multiplex PCR, the repertoire was profiled, and TCRdb retains in-frame clones only, with some absent. The data contain over 50,000 clones, approximately 87% of them singletons. Noted time point: week 23, last vaccination. The investigators gave 300 ug of mutant IDH1 20-mer peptide in each vaccine dose, together with topical imiquimod. Source: PBMCs, taken from a glioma patient whose treatment included an IDH1 peptide vaccine. These receptors were collected from a man between 18 and 29 years old with glioma.

This clone was counted a single time. V and J are TRBV4-1 and TRBJ2-2; D unclear. The CDR3 sequence is 14 residues long. Per germline, CDR1 MGHRA and CDR2 YSYEKL. The V end was cut by 3 bases, the J end by 2 bases, with 7 bases between. The CDR3 DNA follows: TGCGCCAGCAGCCAGGGGATCAACACCGGGGAGCTGTTTTTT. Its protein is CASSQGINTGELFF.

This chain links TRBV7-9 with TRBJ1-2, with D possibly matching TRBD1 (6 bases). The germline V and J ends were trimmed by 3 bases and 2 bases, with 10 bases remaining between them. The CDR3 has 14 residues. Germline V lookup: CDR1 SEHNR, CDR2 FQNEAQ (reference sequence). This CDR3 reads CASSFGQLNYGYTF. The CDR3 DNA reads as TGTGCCAGCAGCTTCGGACAGCTGAACTATGGCTACACCTTC.

The chain employs TRBV7-8 and TRBJ1-4; 7 nucleotides agree with TRBD1. This CDR3 has 17 amino acids. Germline loops: CDR1 SGHVS, CDR2 FQNEAQ. The V gene end was trimmed by 5 bases and the J gene end by 6 bases; junction bases not matched to a gene: 15. The CDR3 coding sequence is TGTGCCAGCAGCCCTCGGGAGGGTAGGGGGCATGATGAAAAACTGTTTTTT. Its protein is CASSPREGRGHDEKLFF.

The chain joins TRBV4-3 to TRBJ2-1, with 10 bases lining up with TRBD2. Germline assignment: CDR1 LGHNA and CDR2 YSLEER. This CDR3 has 16 amino acids. The ends lost 0 bases at V and 4 bases at J; junction bases unmatched: 3. Here the CDR3 reads CASSQDPSGGYNEQFF. In nucleotides, the CDR3 is TGCGCCAGCAGCCAAGACCCTAGCGGGGGATACAATGAGCAGTTCTTC.

CDR3 sequence reads: CAWSDTGGFQPQHF. The CDR3, as DNA: TGTGCCTGGAGTGACACAGGGGGTTTTCAGCCCCAGCATTTT. The V gene is TRBV30, the J gene TRBJ1-5, with 8 bases fitting TRBD1. Germline values: CDR1 GTSNPN, CDR2 SVGIG (reference sequence). This CDR3 spans 14 amino acids. V was pared by 1 base and J by 6 bases, with 5 bases of the junction left unmatched.